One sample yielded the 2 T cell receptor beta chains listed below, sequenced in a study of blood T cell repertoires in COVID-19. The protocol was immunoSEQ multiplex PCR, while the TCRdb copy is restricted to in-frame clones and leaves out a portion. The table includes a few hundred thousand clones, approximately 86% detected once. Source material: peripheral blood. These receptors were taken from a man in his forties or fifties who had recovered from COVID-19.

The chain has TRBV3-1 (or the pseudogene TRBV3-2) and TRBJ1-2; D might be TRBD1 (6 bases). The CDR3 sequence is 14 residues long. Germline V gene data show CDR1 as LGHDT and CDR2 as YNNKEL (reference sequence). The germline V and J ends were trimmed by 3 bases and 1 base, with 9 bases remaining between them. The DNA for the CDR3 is TGTGCCAGCAGCCAGGAACAGGGTAACTATGGCTACACCTTC. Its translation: CASSQEQGNYGYTF.

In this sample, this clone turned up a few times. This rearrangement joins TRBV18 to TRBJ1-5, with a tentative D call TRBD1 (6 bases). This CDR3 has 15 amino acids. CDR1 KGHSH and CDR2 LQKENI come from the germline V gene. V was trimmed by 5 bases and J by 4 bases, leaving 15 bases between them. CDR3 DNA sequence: TGTGCCAGCTCATCCCGAGACAGGTATAATCAGCCCCAGCATTTT. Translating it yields CASSSRDRYNQPQHF.